This T cell receptor beta chain was captured in a study of identical twins. The study's findings and limits: There was more out-of-frame TCR alpha sharing in monozygotic twins than models estimated. Those out-of-frame alpha sequences shared by twins showed an excess of low generation probability.

After template switching added a universal primer site, the resulting cDNA carried unique molecular identifiers. TCRdb independently ran MiXCR on the 5' RACE reads; one entry per CDR3 protein. The sample contains a few hundred thousand distinct CDR3 sequences, approximately 11% of which appear only once. The CDR3 has 14 amino acids. The V and J ends lost 8 bases and 2 bases respectively, with 17 bases between them. Germline lookup yields CDR1 SQVTM and CDR2 ANQGSEA. This clonotype was found a few times. As yet, its antigen is unknown. This sample was also put to use in a study of yellow fever vaccine responses in identical twins.

The chain recombines TRBV29-1 with TRBJ2-3; D perhaps matches TRBD2 (5 bases). Specimen: memory (CD45RO+) T cells sorted from blood. The sequence was obtained from a woman aged 18 to 35 in good health. The CDR3 coding sequence is TGCAGCATCCGGCCCGGGGTTGACACAGATACGCAGTATTTT. Translation gives CSIRPGVDTDTQYF.